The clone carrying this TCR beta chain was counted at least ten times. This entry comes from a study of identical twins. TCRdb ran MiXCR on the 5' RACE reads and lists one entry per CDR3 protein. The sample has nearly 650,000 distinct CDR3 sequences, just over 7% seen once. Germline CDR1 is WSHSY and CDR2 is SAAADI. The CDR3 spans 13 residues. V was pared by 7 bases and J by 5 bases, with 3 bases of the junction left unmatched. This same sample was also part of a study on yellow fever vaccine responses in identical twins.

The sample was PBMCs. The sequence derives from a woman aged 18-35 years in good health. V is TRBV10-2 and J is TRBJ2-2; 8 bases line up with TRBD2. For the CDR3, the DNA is TGCGCCAGCACAGGCGGGAGGACCGGGGAGCTGTTTTTT. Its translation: CASTGGRTGELFF.